The next 6 T cell receptor beta chains were all read from a single sample in a study of blood T cells in healthy people across ages. The second PCR ran roughly 7 to 12 cycles with a sample-barcoded 5' primer and J-beta primers. MiXCR, run by TCRdb on the 5' RACE reads, gives a single entry per CDR3 protein. The repertoire has around 1,900,000 distinct CDR3 sequences, roughly two fifths of them found once; the top ten carry about 23%. Sequencing was carried out using blood. These receptors were taken from a human donor in good health.

This chain joins TRBV4-3 and TRBJ1-6; TRBD1 matches at 7 bases. With 3 bases clipped from V and 8 bases from J, the junction kept 7 bases outside the gene matches. Germline CDR1 reads LGHNA; CDR2 reads YSLEER. The CDR3 spans 15 residues. As DNA, the CDR3 is TGCGCCAGCAGCCACCAGACAGGGCGAGATTCACCCCTCCACTTT. It yields the protein CASSHQTGRDSPLHF.

The genes are TRBV28 and TRBJ2-1, with D hard to call. CDR1 and CDR2 from the germline V gene are MDHEN and SYDVKM. The CDR3 runs to 14 residues. V lost 3 bases and J 6 bases, leaving 12 bases between the germline ends. CDR3 bases: TGTGCCAGCAGTTTCGAGGTAGCCGGCAATGAGCAGTTCTTC. Translating gives CASSFEVAGNEQFF. The full variable domain, with the rest looked up from reference TRBV28 and TRBJ2-1, is DVKVTQSSRYLVKRTGEKVFLECVQDMDHENMFWYRQDPGLGLRLIYFSYDVKMKEKGDIPEGYSVSREKKERFSLILESASTNQTSMYLCASSFEVAGNEQFFGPGTRLTVL.

The rearrangement uses TRBV2 and TRBJ2-4; either TRBD1 or TRBD2 may fit D (7 bases each). V was cut by 4 bases and J by 13 bases, with 20 bases left in between. Germline V gene lookup returns CDR1 SNHLY and CDR2 FYNNEI. The CDR3 runs to 14 residues. In DNA form, the CDR3 reads TGTGCCAGCAGTGGGGAGGGGGCGTACAATGAGCAGTACTTC. This codes for CASSGEGAYNEQYF.

In this sample, this clonotype turned up many times. The V gene is TRBV20-1, the J gene TRBJ1-1, with 9 bases matching TRBD1. The junction had 9 bases not matched to a gene; V was cut back by 7 bases and J by 3 bases. Germline assignment: CDR1 DFQATT and CDR2 SNEGSKA (reference sequence). The CDR3 covers 14 residues. The CDR3 sequence is CSVPGQGMHTEAFF. CDR3 DNA sequence: TGCAGTGTGCCGGGACAGGGAATGCACACTGAAGCTTTCTTT.

This clonotype was counted a few times. CDR3 loop: CASSPSGSGGWDTQYF. CDR3 nucleotide sequence: TGTGCCAGCAGCCCATCTGGGAGCGGGGGTTGGGATACGCAGTATTTT. V and J are TRBV9 and TRBJ2-3; TRBD2 agrees at 8 bases. This CDR3 contains 16 residues. From germline, CDR1 is SGDLS and CDR2 YYNGEE. V was clipped by 4 bases and J by 6 bases; unmatched bases: 13.

This clonotype was picked up one time. V is TRBV3-1 and J is TRBJ1-5; D is perhaps TRBD1 (5 bases). V was trimmed by 3 bases and J by 4 bases, leaving 10 bases between them. This CDR3 spans 14 amino acids. Germline V gene sequence: CDR1 LGHDT, CDR2 YNNKEL (reference sequence). The CDR3, as DNA: TGTGCCAGCAGCCAGGCACAGGCGAATCAGCCCCAGCATTTT. It is translated as CASSQAQANQPQHF.